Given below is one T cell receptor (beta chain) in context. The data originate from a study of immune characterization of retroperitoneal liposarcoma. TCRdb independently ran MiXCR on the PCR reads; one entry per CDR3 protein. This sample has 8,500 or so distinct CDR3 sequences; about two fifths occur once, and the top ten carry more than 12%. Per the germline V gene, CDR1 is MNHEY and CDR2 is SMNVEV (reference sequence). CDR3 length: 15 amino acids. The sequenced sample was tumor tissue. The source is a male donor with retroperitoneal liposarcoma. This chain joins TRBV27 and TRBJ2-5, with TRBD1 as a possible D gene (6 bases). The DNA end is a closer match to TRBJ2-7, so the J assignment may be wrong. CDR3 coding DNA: TGTGCCAGCAGTTCACAGGGCAGTCGGATCTACGAGCAGTACTTC. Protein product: CASSSQGSRIYEQYF.